Included here is one T cell receptor (beta chain) sequence, with context. What it recognizes is unknown. This sample was taken from a study of cytomegalovirus exposure and HLA in healthy donors. Study-wide results and limits: In a later analysis, specific HLA alleles were associated with about 18,000 TCR beta sequences at a 0.05 false discovery rate.

The PCR had 60 Vbeta and 13 Jbeta primers. Here immunoSEQ multiplex PCR was the method, and the copy in TCRdb shows in-frame clones only, minus some. The data hold about 43,000 clones, with 60% to 85% observed a single time. The TCR was taken from a young man in good health and CMV-seronegative. The specimen sequenced was PBMCs.

The CDR3 loop reads CASSEGNSGTRAYNEQFF. CDR3 DNA sequence: TGTGCCAGCAGCGAGGGCAATAGCGGGACCCGAGCTTACAATGAGCAGTTCTTC. V gene TRBV9 combines with J gene TRBJ2-1, with 8 bases matching TRBD2. The CDR3 has 18 amino acids. Trimming removed 3 bases from V and 4 bases from J; junction bases left unmatched: 15. Germline V lookup: CDR1 SGDLS, CDR2 YYNGEE.